The clone carrying this T cell receptor beta chain was observed a single time. Germline assignment: CDR1 LGHNA and CDR2 YNFKEQ. The V segment lost 1 base and the J segment 2 bases; nucleotides outside the gene matches: 1. The CDR3 runs 14 residues. This sample stems from a study of blood T cell repertoires in COVID-19. The data were produced by immunoSEQ multiplex PCR, yet TCRdb's version contains in-frame clones alone and is incomplete. The data contain 250,000 to 300,000 clones, 91% of them singletons. The chain carries TRBV4-2 and TRBJ2-5, with 7 bases lining up with TRBD2. This sequence was found in a human donor in a cohort exposed to, infected with or recovered from COVID-19 (not recorded which). The donor label of this sample is uncertain. The material sequenced was PBMCs or T cells enriched from blood (not recorded which). The CDR3 DNA is TGTGCCAGCAGCCAAGGGACTAGGCAAGAGACCCAGTACTTC. Its protein product is CASSQGTRQETQYF.